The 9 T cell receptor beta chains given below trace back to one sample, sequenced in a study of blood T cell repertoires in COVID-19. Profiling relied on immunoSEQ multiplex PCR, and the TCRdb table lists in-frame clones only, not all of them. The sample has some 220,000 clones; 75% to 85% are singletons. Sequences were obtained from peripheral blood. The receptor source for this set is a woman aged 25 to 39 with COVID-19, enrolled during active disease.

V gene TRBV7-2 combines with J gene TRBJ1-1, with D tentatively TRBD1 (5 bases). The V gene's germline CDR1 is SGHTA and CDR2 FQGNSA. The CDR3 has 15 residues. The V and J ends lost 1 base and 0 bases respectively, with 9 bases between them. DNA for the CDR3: TGTGCCAGCAGCTTAGGTGACAGATTGAACACTGAAGCTTTCTTT. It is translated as CASSLGDRLNTEAFF.

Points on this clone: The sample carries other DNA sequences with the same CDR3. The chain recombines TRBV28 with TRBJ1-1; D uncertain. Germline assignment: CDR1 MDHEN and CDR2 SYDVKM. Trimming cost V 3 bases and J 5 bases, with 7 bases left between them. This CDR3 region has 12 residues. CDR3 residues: CASSLVTTEAFF. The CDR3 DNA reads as TGTGCCAGCAGTTTGGTAACAACTGAAGCTTTCTTT. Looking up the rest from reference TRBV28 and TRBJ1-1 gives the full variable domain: DVKVTQSSRYLVKRTGEKVFLECVQDMDHENMFWYRQDPGLGLRLIYFSYDVKMKEKGDIPEGYSVSREKKERFSLILESASTNQTSMYLCASSLVTTEAFFGQGTRLTVV.

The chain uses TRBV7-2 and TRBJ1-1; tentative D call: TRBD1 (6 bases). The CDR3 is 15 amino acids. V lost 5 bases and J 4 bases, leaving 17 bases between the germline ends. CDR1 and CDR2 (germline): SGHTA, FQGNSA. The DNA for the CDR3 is TGTGCCAGCAGCCTGCAACAGGGCTTGGTCACTGAAGCTTTCTTT. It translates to CASSLQQGLVTEAFF. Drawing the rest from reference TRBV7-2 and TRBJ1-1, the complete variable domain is GAGVSQSPSNKVTEKGKDVELRCDPISGHTALYWYRQSLGQGLEFLIYFQGNSAPDKSGLPSDRFSAERTGGSVSTLTIQRTQQEDSAVYLCASSLQQGLVTEAFFGQGTRLTVV.

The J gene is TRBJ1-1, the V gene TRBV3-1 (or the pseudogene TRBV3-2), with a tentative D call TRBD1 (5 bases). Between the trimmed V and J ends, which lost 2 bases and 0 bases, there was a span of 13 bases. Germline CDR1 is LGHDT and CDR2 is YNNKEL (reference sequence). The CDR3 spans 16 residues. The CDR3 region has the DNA TGTGCCAGCAGCCAACAGGGAATGAGCTTGAACACTGAAGCTTTCTTT. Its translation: CASSQQGMSLNTEAFF.

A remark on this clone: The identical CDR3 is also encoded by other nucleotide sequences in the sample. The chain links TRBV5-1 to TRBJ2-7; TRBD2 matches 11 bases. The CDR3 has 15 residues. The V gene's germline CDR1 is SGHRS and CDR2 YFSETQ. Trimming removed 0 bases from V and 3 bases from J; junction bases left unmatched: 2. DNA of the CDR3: TGCGCCAGCAGCTTGGTAGCGGGGGGGCTCTACGAGCAGTACTTC. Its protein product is CASSLVAGGLYEQYF.

The CDR3 region is CASSPGGRGGGKTQYF. The CDR3 DNA follows: TGTGCCAGCAGCCCCGGTGGGCGGGGAGGTGGCAAGACCCAGTACTTC. This chain uses TRBV7-2 with TRBJ2-5; a possible D gene is TRBD2 (6 bases). The CDR3 is 16 amino acids. The V gene's germline CDR1 is SGHTA and CDR2 FQGNSA. V lost 5 bases and J lost 6, with 22 bases in between.

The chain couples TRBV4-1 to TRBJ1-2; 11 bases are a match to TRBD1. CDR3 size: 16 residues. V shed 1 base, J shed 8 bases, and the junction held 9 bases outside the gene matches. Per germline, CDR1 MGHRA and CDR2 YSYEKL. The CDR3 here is CASSQAGTGGVLGYTF. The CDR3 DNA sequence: TGCGCCAGCAGCCAAGCCGGGACAGGGGGTGTTCTGGGCTACACCTTC.

The CDR3 DNA reads TGTGCCAGCAGACGACCCGCGGGACAGGGGATTAATGAGCAGTTCTTC. Translation: CASRRPAGQGINEQFF. This chain joins TRBV7-9 and TRBJ2-1; 10 nucleotides align to TRBD1. Trimming cost V 6 bases and J 7 bases; bases outside gene matches: 12. CDR1 and CDR2 from the germline V gene are SEHNR and FQNEAQ (reference sequence). The CDR3 runs to 16 residues.

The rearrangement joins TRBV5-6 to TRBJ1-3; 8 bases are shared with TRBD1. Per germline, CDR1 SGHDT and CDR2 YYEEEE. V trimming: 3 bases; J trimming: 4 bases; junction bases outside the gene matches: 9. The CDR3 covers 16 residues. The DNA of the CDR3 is TGTGCCAGCAGCTCCGAAACAGGGGGAGAAGGAAACACCATATATTTT. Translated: CASSSETGGEGNTIYF.